The clone carrying this T cell receptor beta chain was observed at least ten times. Its ends do not fully match the called genes, so a read error is possible. The data were taken from a study of identical twins. TCRdb re-called the 5' RACE reads through MiXCR, storing one row per CDR3 protein. The sample includes 430,000 or so distinct CDR3 sequences, roughly a quarter of them seen just once. This CDR3 has 12 amino acids. The data also belong to a second study, concerning T cells expressing NK-cell markers. That paper notes: Underlying the TCR beta repertoires were sorted CD3+CD56+NKG2C+, CD3+CD56+NKG2C- and CD3+CD56-NKG2C+ T cells.

The rearrangement links TRBV12-3 or TRBV12-4 to TRBJ1-3; D unclear. Sequencing was carried out using CD4+ T cells sorted from blood. The sequence was collected from a woman in her late teens or twenties in good health. The CDR3 DNA reads as TGCGCCAGCAGCTTGGGGGGAAACACCATATATTTT. It yields the protein CASSLGGNTIYF.